These 14 T cell receptor beta chains came from one sample sequenced in a study of T cell responses to AZD1222 COVID-19 vaccine. TCRdb's table, derived via immunoSEQ multiplex PCR, lists solely in-frame clones and lacks some. This table has roughly 150,000 clones, just over 90% appearing once. The material sequenced was peripheral blood, taken on day 0 of AZD1222 vaccination. All receptors come from an adult in good health.

This rearrangement joins TRBV5-1 to TRBJ1-6; D may be TRBD1 (6 bases). Germline V gives CDR1 SGHRS, CDR2 YFSETQ. Trimming stripped 0 bases from V and 5 bases from J, with 6 bases between. CDR3 length: 14 residues. The CDR3 loop reads CASSLGDNNSPLHF. The CDR3 region has the DNA TGCGCCAGCAGCTTGGGGGACAATAATTCACCCCTCCACTTT.

V usage is TRBV27 and J usage is TRBJ2-7; perhaps TRBD1 as D (5 bases). The V and J ends lost 5 bases and 2 bases respectively, with 19 bases between them. Germline V gene sequence: CDR1 MNHEY, CDR2 SMNVEV (reference sequence). CDR3 length: 16 amino acids. The CDR3 DNA reads TGTGCCAGCAGTACCATTAGCAGGGCTATTACCTACGAGCAGTACTTC. It encodes CASSTISRAITYEQYF.

The chain is built from TRBV15 and TRBJ1-4; no clear D gene. The germline gives CDR1 LNHNV, CDR2 YYDKDF (reference sequence). Trimming shortened V by 3 bases and J by 7 bases, and 9 bases separated the two germline ends. This CDR3 spans 13 amino acids. The CDR3 nucleotides are TGTGCCACCAGCAGGGCAACGGGTGAAAAACTGTTTTTT. Protein sequence: CATSRATGEKLFF.

The chain couples TRBV7-9 to TRBJ2-3; 10 bases line up with TRBD1. With V trimmed by 5 bases and J by 4 bases, 9 bases remained unmatched. Germline CDR1 reads SEHNR; CDR2 reads FQNEAQ (reference sequence). The CDR3 contains 16 residues. For the CDR3, the DNA is TGTGCCAGCAGCACCCCGCGACAGGGGGCGGCAGATACGCAGTATTTT. Its protein is CASSTPRQGAADTQYF.

V and J are TRBV18 and TRBJ2-1; D gene unclear. Germline V gives CDR1 KGHSH, CDR2 LQKENI. The CDR3 totals 14 residues. V was pared by 6 bases and J by 12 bases, with 21 bases between. The DNA for the CDR3 is TGTGCCAGCTCCCAAGGTCGGGCACAATCGACGCAGTTCTTC. Amino acids: CASSQGRAQSTQFF.

This rearrangement joins TRBV7-8 to TRBJ1-1, with D possibly TRBD1 on 5 matching bases. This CDR3 is built from 15 residues. Germline CDR1 SGHVS, CDR2 FQNEAQ. V lost 4 bases to trimming and J lost 1 base, with 13 bases between them. This chain's CDR3 is CASSSPGRKNTEAFF. The CDR3 nucleotides are TGTGCCAGCAGCTCCCCGGGACGCAAGAACACTGAAGCTTTCTTT.

The V call is TRBV19, the J call TRBJ1-5; the D gene is possibly TRBD1 (5 bases). This CDR3 is 15 amino acids long. Germline V gene data show CDR1 as LNHDA and CDR2 as SQIVND (reference sequence). V was cut by 0 bases and J by 7 bases, with 13 bases left in between. CDR3 region: CASSIESRVGQPQHF. In nucleotides, the CDR3 is TGTGCCAGTAGTATAGAGTCCAGGGTGGGGCAGCCCCAGCATTTT.

The J gene is TRBJ2-1, the V gene TRBV24-1; weak D call: TRBD2 (6 bases). The germline gives CDR1 KGHDR, CDR2 SFDVKD. Trimming took off 3 bases at V and 2 bases at J, with 10 bases between the two ends. The CDR3 covers 15 residues. The CDR3 here is CATSDRRVTYNEQFF. CDR3 DNA: TGTGCCACCAGTGATAGGAGGGTAACCTACAATGAGCAGTTCTTC.

The rearrangement uses TRBV21-1 and TRBJ1-6. TRBV21-1 is annotated as a pseudogene. The CDR3 has 17 amino acids. The CDR3 DNA reads TGTGCCAGCAGCCTTGGGAGGGGCGACACCTATAATTCACCCCTCCACTTT. Encoded protein: CASSLGRGDTYNSPLHF.

J is TRBJ1-6 and V is TRBV30, with D maybe TRBD1 (5 bases). V was pared by 2 bases and J by 5 bases, with 10 bases between. This CDR3 comprises 14 residues. Per the germline V gene, CDR1 is GTSNPN and CDR2 is SVGIG (reference sequence). The CDR3 is CAWSSKGDNSPLHF. Here the CDR3 DNA reads TGTGCCTGGAGTTCGAAAGGGGATAATTCACCCCTCCACTTT.

J is TRBJ2-1 and V is TRBV27; the D gene is possibly TRBD2 (6 bases). Germline-derived CDR1 and CDR2 are MNHEY and SMNVEV (reference sequence). V was shortened by 1 base and J by 6 bases, with 22 bases between the two germline ends. This CDR3 comprises 18 residues. CDR3 in amino acids: CASSLYPVRLGVVNEQFF. For the CDR3, the DNA is TGTGCCAGCAGTTTATATCCTGTGAGACTAGGAGTAGTCAATGAGCAGTTCTTC.

The genes are TRBV28 and TRBJ2-7; D call uncertain. The germline CDR1 and CDR2 sequences are MDHEN and SYDVKM. There are 11 residues in the CDR3. With 7 bases removed from V and 3 bases from J, the gap between germline ends came to 7 bases. The CDR3: CASNSIYEQYF. CDR3 nucleotide sequence: TGTGCCAGCAATTCGATCTACGAGCAGTACTTC.

CDR3 loop: CASSFETGDDTQYF. CDR3 bases: TGTGCCAGCAGCTTCGAGACAGGGGACGATACGCAGTATTTT. This rearrangement joins TRBV5-8 to TRBJ2-3, with TRBD1 matching 8 bases. The V and J ends lost 2 bases and 6 bases, in that order; junction bases with no gene match: 5. This CDR3 comprises 14 residues. From germline, CDR1 is SGHTS and CDR2 YDEGEE. Complete variable domain (other parts from reference TRBV5-8 and TRBJ2-3): EAGVTQSPTHLIKTRGQQATLRCSPISGHTSVYWYQQALGLGLQFLLWYDEGEERNRGNFPPRFSGRQFPNYSSELNVNALELEDSALYLCASSFETGDDTQYFGPGTRLTVL.

This chain joins TRBV10-3 and TRBJ1-6; 7 bases agree with TRBD1. This CDR3 has 14 amino acids. CDR1 ENHRY and CDR2 SYGVKD come from the germline V gene. The trim removed 4 bases at V and 7 bases at J, leaving 4 bases unmatched. CDR3 DNA: TGTGCCATCAGTGCAGGGACAGCAAATTCACCCCTCCACTTT. Translating gives CAISAGTANSPLHF.